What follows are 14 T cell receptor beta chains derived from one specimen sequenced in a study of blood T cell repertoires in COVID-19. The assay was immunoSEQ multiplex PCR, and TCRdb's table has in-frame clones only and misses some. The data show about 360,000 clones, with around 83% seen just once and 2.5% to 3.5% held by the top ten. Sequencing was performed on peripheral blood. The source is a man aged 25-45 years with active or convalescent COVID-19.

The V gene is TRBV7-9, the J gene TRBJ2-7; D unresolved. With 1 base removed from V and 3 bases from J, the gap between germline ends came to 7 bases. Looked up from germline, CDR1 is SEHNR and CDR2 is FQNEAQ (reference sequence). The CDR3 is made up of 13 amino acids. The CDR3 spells CASSLGQYYEQYF. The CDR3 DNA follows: TGTGCCAGCAGCTTAGGGCAGTACTACGAGCAGTACTTC. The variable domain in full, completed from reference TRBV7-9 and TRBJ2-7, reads DTGVSQNPRHKITKRGQNVTFRCDPISEHNRLYWYRQTLGQGPEFLTYFQNEAQLEKSRLLSDRFSAERPKGSFSTLEIQRTEQGDSAMYLCASSLGQYYEQYFGPGTRLTVT.

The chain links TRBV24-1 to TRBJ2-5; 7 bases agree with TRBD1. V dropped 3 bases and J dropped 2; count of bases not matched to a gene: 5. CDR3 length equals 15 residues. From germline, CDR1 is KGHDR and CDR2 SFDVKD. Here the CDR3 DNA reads TGTGCCACCAGTGATAGGACAGGACCTCAAGAGACCCAGTACTTC. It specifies CATSDRTGPQETQYF.

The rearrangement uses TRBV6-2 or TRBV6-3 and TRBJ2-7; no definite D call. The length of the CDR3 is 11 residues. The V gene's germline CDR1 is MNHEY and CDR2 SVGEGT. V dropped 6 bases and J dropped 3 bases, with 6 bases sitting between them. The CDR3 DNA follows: TGTGCCAGCAGCTCCTACTACGAGCAGTACTTC. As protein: CASSSYYEQYF.

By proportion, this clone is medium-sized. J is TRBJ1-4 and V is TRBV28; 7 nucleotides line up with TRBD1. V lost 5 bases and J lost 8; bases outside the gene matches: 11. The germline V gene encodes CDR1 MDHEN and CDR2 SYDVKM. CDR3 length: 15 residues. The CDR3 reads CASSPVTGMGEKLFF. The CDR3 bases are TGTGCCAGCAGTCCTGTGACAGGGATGGGGGAAAAACTGTTTTTT.

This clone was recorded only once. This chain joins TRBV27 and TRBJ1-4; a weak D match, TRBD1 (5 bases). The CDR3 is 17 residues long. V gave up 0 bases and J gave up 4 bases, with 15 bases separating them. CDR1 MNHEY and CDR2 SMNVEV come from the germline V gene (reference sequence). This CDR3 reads CASSLSGGGGYNEKLFF. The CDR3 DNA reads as TGTGCCAGCAGTTTATCTGGCGGGGGTGGGTATAATGAAAAACTGTTTTTT.

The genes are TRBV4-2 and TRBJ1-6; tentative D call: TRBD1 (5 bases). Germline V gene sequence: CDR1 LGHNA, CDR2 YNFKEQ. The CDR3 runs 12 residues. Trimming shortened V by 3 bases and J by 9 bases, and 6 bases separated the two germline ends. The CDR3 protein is CASSQGGSPLHF. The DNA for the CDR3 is TGTGCCAGCAGCCAGGGGGGTTCACCCCTCCACTTT.

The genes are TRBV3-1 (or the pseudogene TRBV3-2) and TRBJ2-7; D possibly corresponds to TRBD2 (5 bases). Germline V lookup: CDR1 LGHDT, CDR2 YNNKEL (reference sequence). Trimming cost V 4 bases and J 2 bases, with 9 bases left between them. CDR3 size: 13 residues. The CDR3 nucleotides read TGTGCCAGCAGCCGCCCCGGGGCCTACGAGCAGTACTTC. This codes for CASSRPGAYEQYF.

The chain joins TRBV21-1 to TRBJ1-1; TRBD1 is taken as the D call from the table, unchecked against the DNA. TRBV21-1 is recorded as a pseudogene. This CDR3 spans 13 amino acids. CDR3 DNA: TGTGCCAGCAGCAAGAATCAGGTCACTGAAGCTTTCTTT. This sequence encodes CASSKNQVTEAFF.

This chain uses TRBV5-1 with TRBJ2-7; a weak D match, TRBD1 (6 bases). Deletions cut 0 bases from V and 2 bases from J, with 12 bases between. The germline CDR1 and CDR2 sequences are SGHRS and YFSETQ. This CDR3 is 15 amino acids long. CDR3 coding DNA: TGCGCCAGCAGCTTGGCCAAACAGGGAGCCTACGAGCAGTACTTC. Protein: CASSLAKQGAYEQYF.

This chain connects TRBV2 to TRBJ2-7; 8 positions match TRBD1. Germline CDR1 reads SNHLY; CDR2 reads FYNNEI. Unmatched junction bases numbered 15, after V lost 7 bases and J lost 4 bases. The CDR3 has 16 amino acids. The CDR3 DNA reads TGTGCCAGCATTGACATAGTGGACAGGGTCAGTTACGAGCAGTACTTC. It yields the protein CASIDIVDRVSYEQYF.

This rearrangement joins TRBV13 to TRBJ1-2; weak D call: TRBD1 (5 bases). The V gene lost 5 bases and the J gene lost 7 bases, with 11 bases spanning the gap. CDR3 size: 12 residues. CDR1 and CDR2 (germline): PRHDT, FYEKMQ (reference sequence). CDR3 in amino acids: CASSDSGVGYTF. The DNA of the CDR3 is TGTGCCAGCAGCGATTCGGGGGTTGGCTACACCTTC.

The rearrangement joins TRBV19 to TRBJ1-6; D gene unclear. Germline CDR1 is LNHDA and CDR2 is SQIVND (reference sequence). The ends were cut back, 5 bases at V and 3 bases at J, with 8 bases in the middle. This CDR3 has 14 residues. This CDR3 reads CASSSQVYNSPLHF. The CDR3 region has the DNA TGTGCCAGTAGTTCCCAGGTCTATAATTCACCCCTCCACTTT.

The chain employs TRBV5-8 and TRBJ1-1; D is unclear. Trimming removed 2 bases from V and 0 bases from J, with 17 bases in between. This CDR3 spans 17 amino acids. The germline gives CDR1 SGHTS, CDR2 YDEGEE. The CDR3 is CASSFRTRARMNTEAFF. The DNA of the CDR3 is TGTGCCAGCAGCTTTAGGACTAGGGCCAGGATGAACACTGAAGCTTTCTTT. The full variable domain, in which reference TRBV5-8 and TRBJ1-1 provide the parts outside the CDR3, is EAGVTQSPTHLIKTRGQQATLRCSPISGHTSVYWYQQALGLGLQFLLWYDEGEERNRGNFPPRFSGRQFPNYSSELNVNALELEDSALYLCASSFRTRARMNTEAFFGQGTRLTVV.

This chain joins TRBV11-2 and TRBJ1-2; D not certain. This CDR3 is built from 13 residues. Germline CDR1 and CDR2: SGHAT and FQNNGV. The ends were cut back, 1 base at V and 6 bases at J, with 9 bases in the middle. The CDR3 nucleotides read TGTGCCAGCAGCTTAGGCGCGGGAGATGGCTACACCTTC. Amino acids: CASSLGAGDGYTF.